This T cell receptor beta chain was observed in a study of cytomegalovirus exposure and HLA in healthy donors. Broader study findings: The authors enumerated roughly 180 TCR beta chains as linked to cytomegalovirus. A few CMV-associated chains proved CMV antigen-specific in vitro. Subsequent analysis showed first-cohort TCR clusters tending to co-occur in 120 validation repertoires.

The validation cohort, a group of 130 or so subjects, included the donors and was separate from the roughly 620-subject first cohort. Trimming cost V 0 bases and J 6 bases; bases outside gene matches: 8. Per the germline V gene, CDR1 is SGHRS and CDR2 is YFSETQ. The CDR3 is 15 amino acids. This table comes from immunoSEQ multiplex PCR, and its TCRdb copy is limited to in-frame clones, with some not included. The sample records 75,000 to 90,000 clones, roughly 96% being singletons. A note on this clone: Its antigen is undetermined.

This TCR derives from a woman aged 18-30 years in good health and CMV-seronegative. The material sequenced was PBMCs. This chain uses TRBV5-1 with TRBJ2-7; 8 positions agree with TRBD2. Here the CDR3 DNA reads TGCGCCAGCAGCTTGGCGGGACTAGAGTCGAGCGAGCAGTACTTC. This codes for CASSLAGLESSEQYF.